Each of the 32 T cell receptor beta chains below was sequenced from the same sample in a study of shared clonotypes between healthy human individuals. The data were produced by immunoSEQ multiplex PCR, yet TCRdb's version contains in-frame clones alone and is incomplete. The sample lists about 2.3 million clones; approximately 93% were seen once. The sequenced sample consisted of naive CD4+ T cells from PBMCs. The subset is: CD45RA+ positively selected. Source of these receptors: a young man in good health. Some clones in this sample may be carry-over from other donors' samples.

Only one count was recorded for this clone. V usage is TRBV7-2 and J usage is TRBJ1-5, with D perhaps TRBD1 (5 bases). The ends were cut back, 1 base at V and 7 bases at J, with 8 bases in the middle. Germline V gene sequence: CDR1 SGHTA, CDR2 FQGNSA. The CDR3 is 13 residues long. The DNA of the CDR3 is TGTGCCAGCAGCTTAGTAGAGGGGCAGCCCCAGCATTTT. This sequence encodes CASSLVEGQPQHF.

This chain joins TRBV10-3 and TRBJ2-3, with TRBD2 identical over 13 bases. The CDR3 contains 14 residues. Germline V CDR1 and CDR2: ENHRY, SYGVKD. The V gene end was trimmed by 10 bases and the J gene end by 4 bases; junction bases not matched to a gene: 5. CDR3 residues: CATWTSGSADTQYF. CDR3 DNA: TGTGCCACCTGGACTAGCGGGAGCGCAGATACGCAGTATTTT.

Comment on this clone: At the DNA level, this CDR3 is encoded by other sequences in the same sample as well. The chain is built from TRBV15 and TRBJ1-5; D is unresolved. V dropped 1 base and J dropped 4 bases, with 8 bases sitting between them. This CDR3 is 14 amino acids long. Germline CDR1 reads LNHNV; CDR2 reads YYDKDF (reference sequence). Here the CDR3 DNA reads TGTGCCACCAGCAGAGGAGGGAGTAATCAGCCCCAGCATTTT. It is translated as CATSRGGSNQPQHF.

This clone has more than one count but fewer than ten. This chain links TRBV28 with TRBJ1-5; D possibly corresponds to TRBD1 (6 bases). Germline-derived CDR1 and CDR2 are MDHEN and SYDVKM. This CDR3 has 14 amino acids. Trimming removed 5 bases from V and 4 bases from J, with 12 bases in between. The CDR3 protein is CASSPGQWNQPQHF. CDR3 DNA sequence: TGTGCCAGCAGTCCCGGACAGTGGAATCAGCCCCAGCATTTT.

CDR3 nucleotides: TGCGCCAGCAGCTCAACCGGACTAGCGGAGGGCCTCCACGAGCAGTACTTC. Translating gives CASSSTGLAEGLHEQYF. The gene calls are TRBV5-1 and TRBJ2-7, with TRBD2 identical over 10 bases. V was pared by 3 bases and J by 5 bases, with 14 bases of the junction left unmatched. The CDR3 has 17 residues. The germline gives CDR1 SGHRS, CDR2 YFSETQ.

J is TRBJ2-5 and V is TRBV2, with 10 bases lining up with TRBD2. CDR1 is SNHLY and CDR2 is FYNNEI in the germline V gene. This CDR3 is built from 16 residues. J gave up 2 bases and V 7 bases, and 10 bases lay outside the gene matches. DNA of the CDR3: TGTGCCAGCAAACCCCTAGCGGGAGTTCGGCAAGAGACCCAGTACTTC. It codes for CASKPLAGVRQETQYF.

As regards this clone: The sample has other DNA sequences that encode this CDR3 too. The chain carries TRBV7-9 and TRBJ2-3; D gene ambiguous. CDR1 and CDR2 (germline): SEHNR, FQNEAQ (reference sequence). Trimming stripped 6 bases from V and 5 bases from J, with 9 bases between. The length of the CDR3 is 12 residues. CDR3 region: CASSRGGDTQYF. The CDR3, as DNA: TGTGCCAGCAGTCGAGGTGGAGATACGCAGTATTTT.

This clone was picked up one time. The V call is TRBV6-1, the J call TRBJ2-5, with TRBD1 identical over 8 bases. There are 13 residues in the CDR3. Losses at the gene ends were 5 bases for V and 5 bases for J; bases not matched to a gene: 4. Germline V lookup: CDR1 MNHNS, CDR2 SASEGT. CDR3: CASSPGGGETQYF. The CDR3, as DNA: TGTGCCAGCAGTCCAGGGGGCGGCGAGACCCAGTACTTC.

The rearrangement links TRBV6-5 to TRBJ1-1, with TRBD1 as a possible D gene (6 bases). V gave up 5 bases and J gave up 2 bases, with 15 bases separating them. The V gene's germline CDR1 is MNHEY and CDR2 SVGAGI. CDR3 length equals 15 residues. CDR3 amino acids: CASSPPGGTNTEAFF. The DNA for the CDR3 is TGTGCCAGCAGTCCCCCGGGGGGGACAAACACTGAAGCTTTCTTT.

In nucleotides, the CDR3 is TGTGCCAGCAGCTTAGGTAGGGCGGGAGCCCTGACCTTCAGCTATGGCTACACCTTC. Its translation: CASSLGRAGALTFSYGYTF. This chain connects TRBV11-3 to TRBJ1-2, with D hard to call. Trimming left V 1 base short and J 4 bases short, with 25 bases between. Germline CDR1 reads SGHNT; CDR2 reads YENEEA. The CDR3 consists of 19 residues.

In this sample, this clone turned up once. The CDR3 nucleotides are TGTGCCAGCAGCTTAGTTAGCGGGACGGTAAATGAGCAGTTCTTC. Its protein is CASSLVSGTVNEQFF. The chain links TRBV7-6 to TRBJ2-1, with TRBD2 matching over 8 bases. This CDR3 comprises 15 residues. Germline V gene sequence: CDR1 SGHVS, CDR2 FNYEAQ. With V trimmed by 1 base and J by 7 bases, 6 bases remained unmatched.

This chain connects TRBV5-6 to TRBJ1-4; 11 positions agree with TRBD1. CDR1 is SGHDT, CDR2 YYEEEE, per germline. The ends lost 1 base at V and 7 bases at J; junction bases unmatched: 6. The CDR3 consists of 16 residues. The CDR3 sequence is CASSLSSGQGVEKLFF. CDR3 in DNA: TGTGCCAGCAGCTTGAGCTCGGGACAGGGGGTTGAAAAACTGTTTTTT.

The V call is TRBV6-5, the J call TRBJ2-5; 9 bases match TRBD2. Per the germline V gene, CDR1 is MNHEY and CDR2 is SVGAGI. The V segment lost 8 bases and the J segment 0 bases; nucleotides outside the gene matches: 7. CDR3 length equals 15 residues. The CDR3 here is CASRPLAGDQETQYF. CDR3 sequence (DNA): TGTGCCAGCCGTCCACTAGCGGGCGACCAAGAGACCCAGTACTTC.

J is TRBJ1-2 and V is TRBV11-2; D ambiguous. The germline CDR1 and CDR2 sequences are SGHAT and FQNNGV. This CDR3 region has 14 residues. Trimming stripped 4 bases from V and 3 bases from J, with 12 bases between. The CDR3 region is CASSSGEMYYGYTF. As DNA, the CDR3 is TGTGCCAGCAGCTCAGGAGAGATGTACTATGGCTACACCTTC.

This chain links TRBV2 with TRBJ1-2; D is perhaps TRBD1 (6 bases). The CDR3 sequence is 14 residues long. From germline, CDR1 is SNHLY and CDR2 FYNNEI. V lost 5 bases to trimming and J lost 4 bases, with 14 bases between them. The CDR3 region is CASSLGQVPYGYTF. The CDR3 bases are TGTGCCAGCAGTCTGGGACAAGTCCCCTATGGCTACACCTTC.

The gene calls are TRBV18 and TRBJ2-7; tentative D call: TRBD2 (5 bases). Between the trimmed V and J ends, which lost 0 bases and 7 bases, there was a span of 16 bases. CDR3 length equals 15 residues. The germline V gene has CDR1 KGHSH and CDR2 LQKENI. The CDR3 loop is CASSPPSETGREQYF. CDR3 nucleotides: TGTGCCAGCTCACCACCGAGTGAAACGGGAAGAGAGCAGTACTTC. Full variable domain (missing parts from reference TRBV18 and TRBJ2-7): NAGVMQNPRHLVRRRGQEARLRCSPMKGHSHVYWYRQLPEEGLKFMVYLQKENIIDESGMPKERFSAEFPKEGPSILRIQQVVRGDSAAYFCASSPPSETGREQYFGPGTRLTVT.

Only one count was recorded for this clone. The rearrangement links TRBV4-1 to TRBJ2-5, with unresolved D. Germline CDR1 is MGHRA and CDR2 is YSYEKL. Trimming removed 1 base at V and 4 bases at J, with 10 bases between. CDR3 length equals 14 residues. This CDR3 is CASSQVIGVETQYF. The CDR3 bases are TGCGCCAGCAGCCAAGTCATTGGGGTAGAGACCCAGTACTTC.

The V and J genes are TRBV7-2 and TRBJ2-7; D ambiguous. The CDR3 totals 12 residues. The germline V gene has CDR1 SGHTA and CDR2 FQGNSA. V dropped 7 bases and J dropped 9 bases, with 16 bases sitting between them. The CDR3 region is CASTSDDVRQYF. CDR3 nucleotides: TGTGCCAGCACCTCGGACGATGTGAGGCAGTACTTC.

With regard to this clone: Other nucleotide sequences from this sample produce the same CDR3. The gene calls are TRBV18 and TRBJ2-7; D is possibly TRBD1 or TRBD2 (5 bases each). Germline V gives CDR1 KGHSH, CDR2 LQKENI. This CDR3 comprises 13 residues. Between the trimmed V and J ends, which lost 3 bases and 3 bases, there was a span of 9 bases. The CDR3 loop is CASSPGANYEQYF. CDR3 in DNA: TGTGCCAGCTCACCCGGGGCAAACTACGAGCAGTACTTC.

The rearrangement joins TRBV7-3 to TRBJ2-1, with a weak D call TRBD2 (6 bases). CDR3 length: 15 residues. Germline V lookup: CDR1 SGHTA, CDR2 FQGTGA. V was trimmed by 5 bases and J by 4 bases, leaving 15 bases between them. CDR3 loop: CASSPGGQGYNEQFF. As DNA, the CDR3 is TGTGCCAGCAGCCCCGGAGGGCAGGGTTACAATGAGCAGTTCTTC.

This clone has just one count. The chain has TRBV5-5 and TRBJ2-3; 7 bases align to TRBD2. The germline CDR1 and CDR2 sequences are SGHKS and YYEKEE (reference sequence). The CDR3 loop spans 16 amino acids. Trimming at V came to 4 bases and at J to 5 bases, leaving 13 bases not matched to a gene. Here the CDR3 DNA reads TGTGCCAGCAGCCGTCGGCGAGCGGGGCCTCAAGATACGCAGTATTTT. Translating it yields CASSRRRAGPQDTQYF.

This clone was observed a handful of times. The V gene is TRBV6-1, the J gene TRBJ2-7; TRBD2 matches at 12 bases. The junction had 3 bases not matched to a gene; V was cut back by 6 bases and J by 3 bases. CDR1 MNHNS and CDR2 SASEGT come from the germline V gene. The CDR3 covers 14 residues. Here the CDR3 DNA reads TGTGCCAGCAGACTAGCGGGAGGCTTCTACGAGCAGTACTTC. It translates to CASRLAGGFYEQYF.

The rearrangement uses TRBV11-3 and TRBJ2-7; D not resolved. The CDR3 is 14 amino acids. Germline V lookup: CDR1 SGHNT, CDR2 YENEEA. V lost 5 bases to trimming and J lost 1 base, with 12 bases between them. In DNA, the CDR3 is TGTGCCAGCAGCATGGCCGGACGATCCTACGAGCAGTACTTC. Protein sequence: CASSMAGRSYEQYF.

The rearrangement joins TRBV28 to TRBJ1-2; 9 bases align to TRBD1. The J segment lost 4 bases and the V segment lost 5 bases, leaving 5 bases of the junction unmatched. Germline CDR1 is MDHEN and CDR2 is SYDVKM. CDR3 length: 14 amino acids. CDR3 in DNA: TGTGCCAGCAGTGTTACAGGGGGCATCTATGGCTACACCTTC. It translates to CASSVTGGIYGYTF.

The gene calls are TRBV2 and TRBJ1-6, with 9 nucleotides matching TRBD1. Germline V lookup: CDR1 SNHLY, CDR2 FYNNEI. The CDR3 consists of 14 residues. The V segment lost 6 bases and the J segment 7 bases; nucleotides outside the gene matches: 4. The CDR3 DNA follows: TGTGCCAGCAGGGTTGGACAGGGGAATTCACCCCTCCACTTT. Translated, it gives CASRVGQGNSPLHF.

V is TRBV28 and J is TRBJ1-2, with TRBD1 matching over 9 bases. The germline CDR1 and CDR2 sequences are MDHEN and SYDVKM. CDR3 length equals 16 residues. Trimming took 4 bases from V and 4 from J; bases not matched to a gene: 10. CDR3 amino acids: CASSYSGTGTGYGYTF. In DNA, the CDR3 is TGTGCCAGCAGTTACTCCGGGACAGGGACCGGCTATGGCTACACCTTC.

The CDR3 reads CASSPPGVGDEQFF. CDR3 DNA: TGTGCCAGCAGCCCCCCCGGAGTCGGTGATGAGCAGTTCTTC. The gene calls are TRBV9 and TRBJ2-1, with unresolved D. V was pared by 4 bases and J by 8 bases, with 16 bases between. CDR3 length: 14 amino acids. Germline CDR1 and CDR2: SGDLS and YYNGEE.

This clone turned up a few times. J is TRBJ1-5 and V is TRBV18; D gene unclear. With 5 bases removed from V and 0 bases from J, the gap between germline ends came to 11 bases. Germline loops: CDR1 KGHSH, CDR2 LQKENI. This CDR3 comprises 15 residues. The CDR3 sequence is CASSAHSGSNQPQHF. CDR3 nucleotide sequence: TGTGCCAGCTCAGCTCACAGTGGTAGCAATCAGCCCCAGCATTTT. Supplemented by reference TRBV18 and TRBJ1-5, the full variable domain reads NAGVMQNPRHLVRRRGQEARLRCSPMKGHSHVYWYRQLPEEGLKFMVYLQKENIIDESGMPKERFSAEFPKEGPSILRIQQVVRGDSAAYFCASSAHSGSNQPQHFGDGTRLSIL.

The chain joins TRBV23-1 to TRBJ1-5; unclear D gene. TRBV23-1 carries the ORF label, with uncertain function. V shed 0 bases and J shed 0 bases, with 9 bases lying between them. The CDR3 extends over 16 amino acids. The CDR3 spells CASSQSGQLSNQPQHF. In nucleotides, the CDR3 is TGCGCCAGCAGTCAATCTGGGCAGCTTAGCAATCAGCCCCAGCATTTT.

This rearrangement joins TRBV4-1 to TRBJ2-7; D could derive from TRBD1 or TRBD2 (5 bases each). Germline CDR1 and CDR2: MGHRA and YSYEKL. The CDR3 is 13 residues long. The ends were cut back, 3 bases at V and 7 bases at J, with 13 bases in the middle. The CDR3 nucleotides read TGCGCCAGCAGCCAGAGGGGCTTGGGAGAGCAGTACTTC. This codes for CASSQRGLGEQYF.

To note about this clone: The same CDR3 can be traced to other DNA sequences in this sample. The chain's CDR3 is CASSLAGRSSYEQYF. DNA for the CDR3: TGTGCCAGCAGCTTGGCGGGACGGTCCTCCTACGAGCAGTACTTC. The chain couples TRBV5-6 to TRBJ2-7; possibly TRBD1 or TRBD2 for D (5 bases each). The CDR3 loop spans 15 amino acids. Per the germline V gene, CDR1 is SGHDT and CDR2 is YYEEEE. V lost 0 bases, J lost 0 bases, and 10 bases lay in between.

The chain couples TRBV30 to TRBJ2-5; D is undetermined. The CDR3 totals 12 residues. V lost 5 bases and J lost 1, with 8 bases in between. Germline CDR1 and CDR2: GTSNPN and SVGIG (reference sequence). CDR3 bases: TGTGCCTGGGGGGAACTCCAAGAGACCCAGTACTTC. Residues: CAWGELQETQYF.